A selection of T cell receptor beta chains follows, all from one sample in a study of regulatory dendritic cells for organ transplantation. Profiled with immunoSEQ multiplex PCR; TCRdb holds only in-frame clones, not every one. Here the sample spans almost 35,000 clones, 85% to 90% being singletons. Sequenced input: naive CD4+ T cells from blood. The receptors were sampled from a human donor in good health. CDR3s include the opening cysteine and the closing phenylalanine or tryptophan. Fields, in order: D gene, V gene, J gene, clone size, CDR3 protein, CDR3 DNA. D genes are given only for firm matches. For some rows the clone size is stated as once, few or many, or as a class when expanded; others skip it.

D gene: TRBD2; V gene: TRBV29-1; J gene: TRBJ2-2; clone size: -; CDR3 protein: CSVGPSGNTGELFF; CDR3 DNA: TGCAGCGTTGGGCCTAGCGGAAACACCGGGGAGCTGTTTTTT
D gene: -; V gene: TRBV23-1; J gene: TRBJ1-5; clone size: -; CDR3 protein: CASSQGPGGHQPQHF; CDR3 DNA: TGCGCCAGCAGTCAAGGGCCCGGGGGACATCAGCCCCAGCATTTT
D gene: TRBD1; V gene: TRBV18; J gene: TRBJ1-3; clone size: -; CDR3 protein: CASSSVQGPGNTIYF; CDR3 DNA: TGTGCCAGCTCATCAGTACAGGGGCCTGGAAACACCATATATTTT
D gene: -; V gene: TRBV4-2; J gene: TRBJ1-1; clone size: once; CDR3 protein: CASSQVGPGDTEAFF; CDR3 DNA: TGTGCCAGCAGCCAAGTCGGCCCGGGGGACACTGAAGCTTTCTTT
D gene: -; V gene: TRBV23-1; J gene: TRBJ2-5; clone size: -; CDR3 protein: CASIPRGGETQYF; CDR3 DNA: TGCGCCAGCATCCCAAGAGGGGGGGAGACCCAGTACTTC
D gene: TRBD2; V gene: TRBV7-8; J gene: TRBJ2-3; clone size: -; CDR3 protein: CASSHPGRERNGGQYF; CDR3 DNA: TGTGCCAGCAGCCATCCGGGGCGGGAGAGGAACGGGGGGCAGTATTTT
D gene: TRBD2; V gene: TRBV19; J gene: TRBJ2-1; clone size: -; CDR3 protein: CASRVYGSLAGGPEQFF; CDR3 DNA: TGTGCCAGTAGGGTCTATGGGAGCCTAGCGGGAGGGCCGGAGCAGTTCTTC
D gene: -; V gene: TRBV5-1; J gene: TRBJ2-3; clone size: -; CDR3 protein: CASSLVGLSTDTQYF; CDR3 DNA: TGCGCCAGCAGCTTGGTCGGGTTAAGCACAGATACGCAGTATTTT
D gene: -; V gene: TRBV9; J gene: TRBJ1-5; clone size: -; CDR3 protein: CASSPGQKDQPQHF; CDR3 DNA: TGTGCCAGCAGTCCGGGACAAAAAGATCAGCCCCAGCATTTT
D gene: TRBD1; V gene: TRBV19; J gene: TRBJ2-7; clone size: -; CDR3 protein: CASSTFDRGTYEQYF; CDR3 DNA: TGTGCCAGTAGTACGTTTGACAGGGGAACCTACGAGCAGTACTTC
D gene: -; V gene: TRBV27; J gene: TRBJ1-1; clone size: -; CDR3 protein: CASTTGGRNTEAFF; CDR3 DNA: TGTGCCAGCACCACCGGAGGGAGGAACACTGAAGCTTTCTTT
D gene: TRBD1; V gene: TRBV28; J gene: TRBJ1-1; clone size: -; CDR3 protein: CASRPTGRGLGTEAFF; CDR3 DNA: TGTGCCAGCAGGCCCACCGGCAGGGGGTTGGGCACTGAAGCTTTCTTT
D gene: TRBD1; V gene: TRBV11-2; J gene: TRBJ2-2; clone size: -; CDR3 protein: CVSRPIRDRNTGELFF; CDR3 DNA: TGTGTCAGCAGACCTATCCGGGACAGGAACACCGGGGAGCTGTTTTTT
D gene: -; V gene: TRBV4-1; J gene: TRBJ2-2; clone size: -; CDR3 protein: CASSLPGGPGELFF; CDR3 DNA: TGCGCCAGCAGCCTACCTGGGGGTCCCGGGGAGCTGTTTTTT
D gene: -; V gene: TRBV7-3; J gene: TRBJ1-6; clone size: once; CDR3 protein: CASSRGGQFDNSPLHF; CDR3 DNA: TGTGCCAGCAGCAGGGGCGGACAGTTCGATAATTCACCCCTCCACTTT
D gene: TRBD1; V gene: TRBV5-6; J gene: TRBJ1-3; clone size: -; CDR3 protein: CASSLADRVSGNTIYF; CDR3 DNA: TGTGCCAGCAGCTTGGCCGACAGGGTCTCTGGAAACACCATATATTTT
D gene: -; V gene: TRBV19; J gene: TRBJ2-3; clone size: -; CDR3 protein: CASSSGGPTDTQYF; CDR3 DNA: TGTGCCAGTAGTAGCGGGGGCCCCACAGATACGCAGTATTTT
D gene: -; V gene: TRBV14; J gene: TRBJ1-5; clone size: -; CDR3 protein: CASSQGGTDNQPQHF; CDR3 DNA: TGTGCCAGCAGCCAAGGTGGGACGGACAATCAGCCCCAGCATTTT
D gene: TRBD1; V gene: TRBV11-1; J gene: TRBJ1-1; clone size: -; CDR3 protein: CASSSGQGRYTEAFF; CDR3 DNA: TGTGCCAGCAGCTCTGGACAGGGACGGTACACTGAAGCTTTCTTT
D gene: -; V gene: TRBV7-8; J gene: TRBJ1-5; clone size: -; CDR3 protein: CASRIAGGGQPQHF; CDR3 DNA: TGTGCCAGCAGAATAGCGGGTGGGGGTCAGCCCCAGCATTTT
D gene: TRBD1; V gene: TRBV6-5; J gene: TRBJ1-2; clone size: -; CDR3 protein: CASSRDRGQNYGYTF; CDR3 DNA: TGTGCCAGCAGTCGCGACAGGGGGCAGAACTATGGCTACACCTTC
D gene: -; V gene: TRBV4-1; J gene: TRBJ2-1; clone size: -; CDR3 protein: CASSQVGRKTGNEQFF; CDR3 DNA: TGCGCCAGCAGCCAAGTGGGACGTAAGACGGGCAATGAGCAGTTCTTC
D gene: TRBD1; V gene: TRBV15; J gene: TRBJ2-5; clone size: -; CDR3 protein: CATSRITGGYETQYF; CDR3 DNA: TGTGCCACCAGCAGAATCACAGGGGGTTACGAGACCCAGTACTTC
D gene: -; V gene: TRBV6-4; J gene: TRBJ1-1; clone size: -; CDR3 protein: CASSRDGNTEAFF; CDR3 DNA: TGTGCCAGCAGTCGTGACGGGAACACTGAAGCTTTCTTT
D gene: TRBD2; V gene: TRBV11-3; J gene: TRBJ2-5; clone size: -; CDR3 protein: CASSSSSGSRRETQYF; CDR3 DNA: TGTGCCAGCAGCTCATCTAGCGGGAGCCGTCGGGAGACCCAGTACTTC
D gene: -; V gene: TRBV29-1; J gene: TRBJ2-3; clone size: once; CDR3 protein: CSVVPARKGPDTQYF; CDR3 DNA: TGCAGCGTTGTTCCAGCCCGAAAGGGGCCAGATACGCAGTATTTT
D gene: -; V gene: TRBV18; J gene: TRBJ1-1; clone size: -; CDR3 protein: CASSASVGDTEAFF; CDR3 DNA: TGTGCCAGCTCTGCAAGCGTCGGCGACACTGAAGCTTTCTTT
D gene: -; V gene: TRBV20-1; J gene: TRBJ2-7; clone size: once; CDR3 protein: CSYPGYPEQYF; CDR3 DNA: TGCAGTTACCCAGGGTACCCCGAGCAGTACTTC
D gene: -; V gene: TRBV5-6; J gene: TRBJ2-3; clone size: -; CDR3 protein: CASSQRTRTATDTQYF; CDR3 DNA: TGTGCCAGCAGCCAGAGGACCCGGACTGCGACAGATACGCAGTATTTT
D gene: -; V gene: TRBV28; J gene: TRBJ1-3; clone size: few; CDR3 protein: CASSWKGPGNTIYF; CDR3 DNA: TGTGCCAGCAGCTGGAAGGGCCCTGGAAACACCATATATTTT
D gene: -; V gene: TRBV5-1; J gene: TRBJ1-1; clone size: -; CDR3 protein: CASSLEYAGRDTEAFF; CDR3 DNA: TGCGCCAGCAGCTTGGAGTATGCAGGGAGGGACACTGAAGCTTTCTTT
D gene: -; V gene: TRBV5-8; J gene: TRBJ1-2; clone size: -; CDR3 protein: CASSLFGTGGYGYTF; CDR3 DNA: TGTGCCAGCAGCTTGTTTGGTACAGGAGGGTATGGCTACACCTTC
D gene: TRBD2; V gene: TRBV7-3; J gene: TRBJ2-1; clone size: once; CDR3 protein: CASSLNPSGSVLDEQFF; CDR3 DNA: TGTGCCAGCAGCTTAAATCCTAGCGGGAGTGTCTTGGATGAGCAGTTCTTC
D gene: -; V gene: TRBV4-3; J gene: TRBJ1-2; clone size: -; CDR3 protein: CASSPGGHHYGYTF; CDR3 DNA: TGCGCCAGCAGCCCCGGGGGACATCACTATGGCTACACCTTC
D gene: TRBD2; V gene: TRBV6-5; J gene: TRBJ2-3; clone size: -; CDR3 protein: CASRRGGADTQYF; CDR3 DNA: TGTGCCAGCAGACGGGGGGGCGCAGATACGCAGTATTTT
D gene: -; V gene: TRBV5-6; J gene: TRBJ1-1; clone size: -; CDR3 protein: CASTGGAGLHTEAFF; CDR3 DNA: TGTGCCAGCACGGGGGGCGCCGGATTGCACACTGAAGCTTTCTTT
D gene: -; V gene: TRBV28; J gene: TRBJ1-1; clone size: -; CDR3 protein: CASSEQGRGPRKAFF; CDR3 DNA: TGTGCCAGCAGTGAACAGGGACGGGGTCCCCGAAAAGCTTTCTTT
D gene: -; V gene: TRBV6-6; J gene: TRBJ1-2; clone size: -; CDR3 protein: CASTGQAMGYGYTF; CDR3 DNA: TGTGCCAGCACGGGGCAGGCGATGGGGTATGGCTACACCTTC
D gene: -; V gene: TRBV6-5; J gene: TRBJ1-2; clone size: few; CDR3 protein: CASSRAKVYGYTF; CDR3 DNA: TGTGCCAGCAGCCGCGCCAAGGTCTATGGCTACACCTTC